This TCR beta chain was observed in a study of technical replicates of blood from a few donors. The CDR3 runs 17 residues. J gave up 2 bases and V 5 bases, and 7 bases lay outside the gene matches. Germline CDR1 and CDR2: SGHRS and YFSETQ. Generated by immunoSEQ multiplex PCR, the TCRdb table keeps only in-frame clones and is missing some. The sample shows about 100,000 clones, approximately 96% of them seen only once. The sample consisted of T cells isolated from PBMCs. The chain links TRBV5-1 to TRBJ2-2, with 12 bases fitting TRBD2. The receptor comes from a human donor in good health. The CDR3 loop is CASRTSGGPLNTGELFF. DNA of the CDR3: TGCGCCAGCAGGACTAGCGGGGGCCCTCTTAACACCGGGGAGCTGTTTTTT.